Described below is a single T cell receptor beta chain sequence and its context. The antigen is not known. This sample was taken from a study of cytomegalovirus exposure and HLA in healthy donors. Between the trimmed V and J ends, which lost 5 bases and 7 bases, there was a span of 17 bases. The germline V gene encodes CDR1 SNHLY and CDR2 FYNNEI. The CDR3 is 15 amino acids. Overall study findings and caveats: Subsequent analysis found a tendency for first-cohort TCR clusters to co-occur within the 100 to 150 validation repertoires. Many donors carried some public TCRs, although rarity characterized most TCR sequences. As confirmed in vitro, a few CMV-associated chains were specific for CMV antigens. There were over 150 TCR beta chains listed as cytomegalovirus-associated.

Clones were sequenced by immunoSEQ multiplex PCR, and TCRdb holds only the in-frame ones, with some missing. The table records about 140,000 clones, 88% of them present only once. The V and J genes are TRBV2 and TRBJ1-4, with TRBD1 as a possible D gene (5 bases). This TCR was recovered from a woman aged 18-29 years in good health and CMV-seropositive. The sample consisted of PBMCs. This CDR3 is CASSQDRKRSEKLFF. In DNA, the CDR3 is TGTGCCAGCAGTCAAGACAGAAAGAGAAGTGAAAAACTGTTTTTT.